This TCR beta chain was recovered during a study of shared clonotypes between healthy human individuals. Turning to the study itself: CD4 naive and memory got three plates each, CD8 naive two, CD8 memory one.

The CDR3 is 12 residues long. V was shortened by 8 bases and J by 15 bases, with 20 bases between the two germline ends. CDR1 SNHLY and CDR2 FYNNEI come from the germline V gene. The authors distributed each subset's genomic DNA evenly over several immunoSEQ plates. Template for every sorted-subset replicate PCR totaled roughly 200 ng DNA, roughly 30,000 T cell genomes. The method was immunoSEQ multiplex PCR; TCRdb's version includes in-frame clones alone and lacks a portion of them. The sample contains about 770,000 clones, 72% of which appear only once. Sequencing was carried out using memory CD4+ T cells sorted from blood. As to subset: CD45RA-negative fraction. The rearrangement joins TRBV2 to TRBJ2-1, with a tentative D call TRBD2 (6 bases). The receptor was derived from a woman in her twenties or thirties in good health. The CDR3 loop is CASVPRGEVWFF. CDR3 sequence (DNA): TGTGCCAGCGTACCCCGCGGGGAGGTTTGGTTCTTC.